The 28 T cell receptor beta chains listed next were all sequenced from one sample in a study of shared clonotypes between healthy human individuals. Sequenced by immunoSEQ multiplex PCR; TCRdb stores in-frame clones only, minus some. This table has some 690,000 clones, about 90% appearing once. The sequencing sample was made of memory CD8+ T cells from PBMCs. As for subset: CD45RO+ cells pooled with CCR7-negative TemRA cells. Receptors were obtained from a man aged 18 to 29 in good health. Some clones in this sample may be carry-over from other donors' samples.

The CDR3 reads CASSELTPASYGYTF. DNA for the CDR3: TGTGCCAGCAGTGAACTTACTCCGGCCTCTTATGGCTACACCTTC. The chain links TRBV6-1 to TRBJ1-2; D not certain. The CDR3 covers 15 residues. V gave up 2 bases and J gave up 5 bases, with 15 bases separating them. The germline gives CDR1 MNHNS, CDR2 SASEGT.

The CDR3 loop reads CSVTVGWGREQYF. For the CDR3, the DNA is TGCAGCGTTACCGTCGGGTGGGGGCGCGAGCAGTACTTC. The chain recombines TRBV29-1 with TRBJ2-7; maybe TRBD1 (6 bases). Germline CDR1 is SQVTM and CDR2 is ANQGSEA. The CDR3 has 13 residues. Trimming removed 5 bases from V and 6 bases from J, with 17 bases in between.

The rearrangement links TRBV10-3 to TRBJ1-1; D uncertain. With 8 bases removed from V and 6 bases from J, the gap between germline ends came to 10 bases. CDR1 is ENHRY and CDR2 is SYGVKD in the germline V gene. The CDR3 has 11 amino acids. CDR3 DNA: TGTGCCATCTTGGATGGGGCTGAAGCTTTCTTT. It translates to CAILDGAEAFF.

The table lists this clone with a few counts. The same CDR3 is also encoded by other DNA sequences in this sample. CDR3 loop: CASSLVRGRRAFF. The CDR3, as DNA: TGCGCCAGCAGCTTGGTCAGGGGGCGCCGAGCTTTCTTT. The chain joins TRBV5-1 to TRBJ1-1; 8 bases are shared with TRBD1. The CDR3 covers 13 residues. Germline trimming cut 0 bases from V and 10 bases from J; bases unmatched to any gene: 5. Germline CDR1 SGHRS, CDR2 YFSETQ.

The CDR3 bases are TGTGCCAGCAGTCCAGACCCCTTGGGGGGAGGGGCCTACGAGCAGTACTTC. Its protein is CASSPDPLGGGAYEQYF. The chain joins TRBV27 to TRBJ2-7, with 7 bases aligning to TRBD2. Germline lookup yields CDR1 MNHEY and CDR2 SMNVEV (reference sequence). CDR3 length: 17 amino acids. Trimming cost V 5 bases and J 2 bases; bases outside gene matches: 15.

The CDR3 region has the DNA TGTGCCAGCAGCTCGAGGGACAGGGCGAACACTGAAGCTTTCTTT. Amino acids: CASSSRDRANTEAFF. V usage is TRBV7-8 and J usage is TRBJ1-1, with TRBD1 matching 9 bases. The CDR3 is 15 amino acids. With 4 bases clipped from V and 1 base from J, the junction kept 4 bases outside the gene matches. The V gene's germline CDR1 is SGHVS and CDR2 FQNEAQ.

The rearrangement uses TRBV18 and TRBJ2-7; D is ambiguous. CDR3 size: 13 residues. CDR1 is KGHSH, CDR2 LQKENI, per germline. V was shortened by 2 bases and J by 5 bases, with 10 bases between the two germline ends. This CDR3 reads CASSPSGLDEQYF. Written as DNA, the CDR3 is TGTGCCAGCTCACCATCAGGTCTGGACGAGCAGTACTTC.

The chain has TRBV9 and TRBJ2-3, with 15 bases fitting TRBD2. CDR3 length: 17 amino acids. V lost 3 bases and J lost 3; bases outside the gene matches: 5. CDR1 is SGDLS, CDR2 YYNGEE, per germline. CDR3 region: CASSGHGTSGRTDTQYF. The CDR3 DNA sequence: TGTGCCAGCAGCGGACACGGGACTAGCGGGAGGACAGATACGCAGTATTTT.

CDR3 coding DNA: TGTGCCAGCAGCTGGGGACCTAACCCCGAGCAGTTCTTC. It specifies CASSWGPNPEQFF. This chain joins TRBV7-2 and TRBJ2-1, with D tentatively TRBD1 or TRBD2 (5 bases each). Per the germline V gene, CDR1 is SGHTA and CDR2 is FQGNSA. Deletions cut 4 bases from V and 10 bases from J, with 14 bases between. This CDR3 region has 13 residues.

The chain links TRBV7-6 to TRBJ2-7; 9 positions match TRBD2. Losses at the gene ends were 2 bases for V and 5 bases for J; bases not matched to a gene: 7. The length of the CDR3 is 15 residues. The germline V gene has CDR1 SGHVS and CDR2 FNYEAQ. CDR3 region: CASSLNGQREDEQYF. The CDR3 DNA reads TGTGCCAGCAGCTTAAACGGCCAGCGGGAGGACGAGCAGTACTTC.

The chain is built from TRBV5-8 and TRBJ1-3, with unresolved D. V was cut by 2 bases and J by 2 bases, with 11 bases left in between. Germline CDR1 SGHTS, CDR2 YDEGEE. The CDR3 consists of 15 residues. The CDR3 sequence: CASSFLGETGNTIYF. The CDR3 DNA sequence: TGTGCCAGCAGCTTCTTGGGCGAGACTGGAAACACCATATATTTT.

Comment on this clone: Germline and junction disagree at one end, which may indicate a read error. The V gene is TRBV6-6, the J gene TRBJ1-4, with D perhaps TRBD1 (5 bases). Germline V gene lookup returns CDR1 MNHNY and CDR2 SVGAGI (reference sequence). The CDR3 length is 12 residues. The CDR3, as DNA: TGTGCCAGCAGTAATTCCAGGCAGGGCCGGGTTTTT. Its protein is CASSNSRQGRVF.

CDR3 sequence reads: CASRGGRSSPLHF. DNA for the CDR3: TGTGCCAGCCGGGGGGGCCGGAGCTCACCCCTCCACTTT. This sequence joins TRBV11-2 and TRBJ1-6, with D perhaps TRBD1 (6 bases). The CDR3 totals 13 residues. CDR1 and CDR2 from the germline V gene are SGHAT and FQNNGV. Trimming took 8 bases from V and 10 from J, leaving 15 bases between them.

The J gene is TRBJ2-1, the V gene TRBV10-1; no clear D. The CDR3 runs 18 residues. Looked up from germline, CDR1 is WNHNN and CDR2 is SYGVQD (reference sequence). The V end was cut by 2 bases, the J end by 0 bases, with 17 bases between. The CDR3 reads CASSERGVAEISYNEQFF. The CDR3 coding sequence is TGCGCCAGCAGTGAGCGTGGGGTAGCCGAGATCTCCTACAATGAGCAGTTCTTC.

This chain uses TRBV7-9 with TRBJ2-7, with 10 bases identical to TRBD1. The CDR3 is 18 residues long. Germline trimming cut 5 bases from V and 5 bases from J; bases unmatched to any gene: 18. Germline loops: CDR1 SEHNR, CDR2 FQNEAQ (reference sequence). CDR3 in DNA: TGTGCCAGCAGCCATAATTTGCCGGGACAGGGGCCTTTAGACGAGCAGTACTTC. It codes for CASSHNLPGQGPLDEQYF. The variable domain in full, with the rest retrieved from reference TRBV7-9 and TRBJ2-7, is DTGVSQNPRHKITKRGQNVTFRCDPISEHNRLYWYRQTLGQGPEFLTYFQNEAQLEKSRLLSDRFSAERPKGSFSTLEIQRTEQGDSAMYLCASSHNLPGQGPLDEQYFGPGTRLTVT.

V is TRBV28 and J is TRBJ2-7, with TRBD1 identical over 8 bases. Germline V gives CDR1 MDHEN, CDR2 SYDVKM. The V segment lost 7 bases and the J segment 5 bases; nucleotides outside the gene matches: 16. The CDR3 runs 16 residues. CDR3 sequence reads: CASILSFPGGKHEQYF. The CDR3 coding sequence is TGTGCCAGCATTTTGTCTTTCCCAGGGGGCAAACACGAGCAGTACTTC. The full variable domain, completed using reference TRBV28 and TRBJ2-7, is DVKVTQSSRYLVKRTGEKVFLECVQDMDHENMFWYRQDPGLGLRLIYFSYDVKMKEKGDIPEGYSVSREKKERFSLILESASTNQTSMYLCASILSFPGGKHEQYFGPGTRLTVT.

The table lists this clone with a few counts. The V gene is TRBV2, the J gene TRBJ1-2; TRBD1 might be the D (5 bases). CDR1 and CDR2 from the germline V gene are SNHLY and FYNNEI. The CDR3 totals 12 residues. V was shortened by 10 bases and J by 6 bases, with 15 bases between the two germline ends. The DNA for the CDR3 is TGTGCCACTGGGACCCAGGTTGATGGCTACACCTTC. Residues: CATGTQVDGYTF.

The chain recombines TRBV9 with TRBJ2-5; 10 bases match TRBD1. Germline CDR1 SGDLS, CDR2 YYNGEE. V lost 0 bases and J lost 5; bases outside the gene matches: 13. This CDR3 region has 18 residues. This chain's CDR3 is CASSVGRGQGRFGETQYF. CDR3 nucleotides: TGTGCCAGCAGCGTAGGGAGGGGACAGGGGCGCTTTGGGGAGACCCAGTACTTC.

The chain has TRBV27 and TRBJ2-7; tentative D call: TRBD2 (5 bases). The CDR3 sequence is 14 residues long. Germline V gene data show CDR1 as MNHEY and CDR2 as SMNVEV (reference sequence). Trimming removed 5 bases from V and 3 bases from J, with 14 bases in between. The CDR3 bases are TGTGCCAGCAGTCCGACTATCTGGGGCTACGAGCAGTACTTC. Its protein product is CASSPTIWGYEQYF.

V usage is TRBV30 and J usage is TRBJ2-1, with unresolved D. This CDR3 region has 13 residues. In germline, CDR1 is GTSNPN, CDR2 SVGIG (reference sequence). The V gene lost 4 bases and the J gene lost 0 bases, with 7 bases spanning the gap. Here the CDR3 DNA reads TGTGCCTGGATCTCGAGCTCCTACAATGAGCAGTTCTTC. Its protein product is CAWISSSYNEQFF.

The rearrangement uses TRBV19 and TRBJ2-1, with 7 bases aligning to TRBD2. Germline V gene data show CDR1 as LNHDA and CDR2 as SQIVND (reference sequence). This CDR3 spans 13 amino acids. Trimming removed 6 bases from V and 9 bases from J; junction bases left unmatched: 8. The CDR3 nucleotides are TGTGCCAGTAGGGCTAGCGGCATGAGTGAGCAGTTCTTC. It translates to CASRASGMSEQFF.

The rearrangement uses TRBV7-3 and TRBJ1-1; 10 bases are a match to TRBD1. There are 15 residues in the CDR3. CDR1 is SGHTA, CDR2 FQGTGA, per germline. The ends lost 5 bases at V and 6 bases at J; junction bases unmatched: 9. CDR3 bases: TGTGCCAGCAGCGCTCCCGGGACAGGGGAATCTGAAGCTTTCTTT. Translation gives CASSAPGTGESEAFF.

The chain combines TRBV7-9 with TRBJ2-7; D tentatively reads TRBD1 or TRBD2 (5 bases each). CDR3 size: 18 residues. Germline-derived CDR1 and CDR2 are SEHNR and FQNEAQ (reference sequence). The V end lost 1 base, the J end lost 3 bases, and 22 bases lay between the germline ends. The CDR3 bases are TGTGCCAGCAGCTTAGGTGGGCGGGCTGGCGGACAATTCTACGAGCAGTACTTC. It yields the protein CASSLGGRAGGQFYEQYF.

This clone appeared a few times. The CDR3 reads CASSALDTNTEAFF. The CDR3 coding sequence is TGTGCCAGCAGTGCTCTGGACACGAACACTGAAGCTTTCTTT. The rearrangement links TRBV27 to TRBJ1-1; perhaps TRBD1 as D (5 bases). The germline CDR1 and CDR2 sequences are MNHEY and SMNVEV (reference sequence). The CDR3 runs 14 residues. Trimming shortened V by 5 bases and J by 1 base, and 11 bases separated the two germline ends.

V usage is TRBV9 and J usage is TRBJ2-1; 10 positions agree with TRBD2. Germline CDR1 reads SGDLS; CDR2 reads YYNGEE. The CDR3 has 14 amino acids. Germline trimming cut 4 bases from V and 9 bases from J; bases unmatched to any gene: 7. In nucleotides, the CDR3 is TGTGCCAGCAGCAAGCGGGAGGGCCCTCCTGAGCAGTTCTTC. Its protein product is CASSKREGPPEQFF.

This clone was seen a single time. J is TRBJ1-5 and V is TRBV23-1; a possible D gene is TRBD1 (5 bases). TRBV23-1 is marked as an open reading frame, function uncertain. V dropped 4 bases and J dropped 0 bases, with 7 bases sitting between them. This CDR3 spans 14 amino acids. The CDR3 is CASSPQGSNQPQHF. DNA for the CDR3: TGCGCCAGCAGTCCTCAGGGTAGCAATCAGCCCCAGCATTTT.

The chain couples TRBV20-1 to TRBJ2-2; D is ambiguous. The V end was cut by 2 bases, the J end by 8 bases, with 6 bases between. Germline V gene lookup returns CDR1 DFQATT and CDR2 SNEGSKA (reference sequence). There are 11 residues in the CDR3. The CDR3, as DNA: TGCAGTGCTAGATATCGGGGGGAGCTGTTTTTT. It specifies CSARYRGELFF.

As DNA, the CDR3 is TGTGCCAGCAGTTTAAACTCCCTCTCTTCCTACGAGCAGTACTTC. Its translation: CASSLNSLSSYEQYF. V is TRBV27 and J is TRBJ2-7; no clear D gene. The germline gives CDR1 MNHEY, CDR2 SMNVEV (reference sequence). This CDR3 has 15 residues. V lost 2 bases and J 1 base, leaving 12 bases between the germline ends.